The subject of this entry is one T cell receptor (beta chain). No antigen is known for it. With 6 bases removed from V and 2 bases from J, the gap between germline ends came to 26 bases. CDR3 length: 17 amino acids. CDR1 and CDR2 from the germline V gene are DFQATT and SNEGSKA (reference sequence). The data are from a study of metastatic and nonmetastatic thyroid tumors. About the study: The study looked at repertoires side by side in blood and in tumor or nodule tissue from malignant and benign thyroid patients.

Per the original methods: CDR3 differences across clinicopathological groups were used to build a distant-metastasis classifier for papillary thyroid cancer. With MiXCR, TCRdb called clones anew from the PCR reads. The V and J calls reflect TCRdb's pipeline rather than the authors' work. Of some 39,000 clones in the sample, around 15% were seen once. The entire patient cohort was treatment-naive prior to thyroid surgery. The study, taken as a whole, reports: As reported, TCR beta diversity in blood and tumor was significantly higher in malignant thyroid tumors than in benign nodules.

The sequencing input was blood. V and J are TRBV20-1 and TRBJ2-7; D remains ambiguous. The clonotype originates from a female donor with papillary thyroid cancer or a benign thyroid nodule (not recorded which). Some clones in this sample may be carry-over from other donors' samples. This CDR3 reads CSAIGREPPLRPYEQYF. CDR3 bases: TGCAGTGCCATCGGACGCGAACCCCCCCTGAGGCCCTACGAGCAGTACTTC.